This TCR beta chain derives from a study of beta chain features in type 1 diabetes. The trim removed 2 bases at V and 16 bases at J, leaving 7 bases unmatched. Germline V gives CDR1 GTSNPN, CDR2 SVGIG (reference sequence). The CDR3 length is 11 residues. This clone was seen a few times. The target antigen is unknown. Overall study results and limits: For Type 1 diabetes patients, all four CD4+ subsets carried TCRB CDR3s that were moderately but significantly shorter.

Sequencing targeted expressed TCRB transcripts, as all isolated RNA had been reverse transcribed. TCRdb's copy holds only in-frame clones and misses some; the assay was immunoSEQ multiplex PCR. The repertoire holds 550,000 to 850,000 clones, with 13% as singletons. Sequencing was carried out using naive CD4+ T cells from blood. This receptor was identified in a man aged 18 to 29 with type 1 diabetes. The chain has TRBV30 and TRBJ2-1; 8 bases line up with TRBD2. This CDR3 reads CAWSPTSEFFF. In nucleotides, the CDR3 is TGTGCCTGGAGTCCGACTAGCGAGTTCTTCTTC.